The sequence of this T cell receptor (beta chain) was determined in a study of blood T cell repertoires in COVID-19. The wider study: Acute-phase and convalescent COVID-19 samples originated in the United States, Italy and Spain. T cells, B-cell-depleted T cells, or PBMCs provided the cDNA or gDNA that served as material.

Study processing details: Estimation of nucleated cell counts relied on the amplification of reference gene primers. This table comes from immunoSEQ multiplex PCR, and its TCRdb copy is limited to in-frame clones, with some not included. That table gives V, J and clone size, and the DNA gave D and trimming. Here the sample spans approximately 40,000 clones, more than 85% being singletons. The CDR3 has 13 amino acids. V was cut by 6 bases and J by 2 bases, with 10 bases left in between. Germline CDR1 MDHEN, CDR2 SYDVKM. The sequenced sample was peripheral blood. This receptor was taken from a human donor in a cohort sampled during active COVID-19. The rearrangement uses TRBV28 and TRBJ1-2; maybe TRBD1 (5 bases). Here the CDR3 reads CASRGAENYGYTF. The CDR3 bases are TGTGCCAGCAGAGGGGCGGAAAACTATGGCTACACCTTC.